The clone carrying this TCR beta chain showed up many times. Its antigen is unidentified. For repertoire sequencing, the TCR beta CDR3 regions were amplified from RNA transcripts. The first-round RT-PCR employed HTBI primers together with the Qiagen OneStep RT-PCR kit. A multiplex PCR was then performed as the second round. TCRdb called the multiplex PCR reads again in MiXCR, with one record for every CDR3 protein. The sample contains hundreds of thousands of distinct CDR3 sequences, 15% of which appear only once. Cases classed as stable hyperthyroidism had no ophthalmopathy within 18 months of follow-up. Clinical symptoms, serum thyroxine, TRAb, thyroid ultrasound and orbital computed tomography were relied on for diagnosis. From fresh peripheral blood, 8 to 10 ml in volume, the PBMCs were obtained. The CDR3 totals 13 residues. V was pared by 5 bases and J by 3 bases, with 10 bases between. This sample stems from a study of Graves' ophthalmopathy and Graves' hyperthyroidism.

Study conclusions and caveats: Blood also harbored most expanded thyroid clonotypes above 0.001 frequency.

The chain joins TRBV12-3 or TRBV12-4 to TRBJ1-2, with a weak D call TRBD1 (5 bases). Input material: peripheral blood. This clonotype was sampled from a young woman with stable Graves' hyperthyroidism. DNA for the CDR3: TGTGCCAGCAGTCGGACACTCTACTATGGCTACACCTTC. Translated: CASSRTLYYGYTF.